Listed below are T cell receptor beta chains from one sample, sequenced in a study of OX40 agonist ivuxolimab in advanced cancers. Sequenced by immunoSEQ multiplex PCR; TCRdb stores in-frame clones only, minus some. The data show 90,000 to 100,000 clones, approximately 94% seen once. Sample: CD4+ or CD8+ T cells sorted from blood, taken in a trial of the OX40 agonist ivuxolimab. The source is an adult with an advanced solid tumor such as melanoma, head and neck, liver or kidney cancer. Both conserved end residues are part of each CDR3. D genes are given only for firm matches. Rows may omit the clone size; those that give it use once, few, many or a size class.

V	length	D	J	size	CDR3	DNA
TRBV28	13	TRBD2	TRBJ2-7	once	CASTSGELGEQYF	TGTGCCAGCACGAGCGGGGAACTCGGCGAGCAGTACTTC
TRBV27	15	.	TRBJ2-3	.	CASSDGFSGTDTQYF	TGTGCCAGCAGTGACGGTTTCTCGGGCACAGATACGCAGTATTTT
TRBV2	14	.	TRBJ1-2	.	CASSPQGLTDGYTF	TGTGCCAGCAGTCCGCAGGGACTTACTGATGGCTACACCTTC
TRBV7-9	13	.	TRBJ2-7	.	CASSLGTGYEQYF	TGTGCCAGCAGCTTAGGGACCGGCTACGAGCAGTACTTC
TRBV9	16	TRBD2	TRBJ2-3	.	CASSGSGGHPGDTQYF	TGTGCCAGCAGCGGGAGCGGGGGGCACCCGGGGGATACGCAGTATTTT
TRBV6-5	13	.	TRBJ1-1	.	CASSLTVNTEAFF	TGTGCCAGCAGTTTGACAGTAAACACTGAAGCTTTCTTT
TRBV27	15	TRBD1	TRBJ1-2	once	CASSTGTGSDYGYTF	TGTGCCAGCAGTACAGGGACAGGGTCGGACTATGGCTACACCTTC
TRBV5-4	15	TRBD2	TRBJ2-1	.	CASSLRLAGGDEQFF	TGTGCCAGCAGCTTGCGACTAGCGGGGGGGGATGAGCAGTTCTTC
TRBV5-4	11	.	TRBJ1-2	.	CASPGGNGYTF	TGTGCCAGCCCGGGGGGTAATGGCTACACCTTC
TRBV9	15	.	TRBJ2-7	.	CASSVDFSMVYEQYF	TGTGCCAGCAGCGTAGACTTCAGCATGGTTTACGAGCAGTACTTC
TRBV13	14	.	TRBJ1-2	.	CASSLGTANYGYTF	TGTGCCAGCAGCCTAGGGACGGCGAACTATGGCTACACCTTC
TRBV6-1	14	.	TRBJ1-1	.	CASRTVGSGTEAFF	TGTGCCAGCAGGACGGTAGGTTCGGGCACTGAAGCTTTCTTT
TRBV7-9	14	.	TRBJ2-7	.	CASSLATSRVEQYF	TGTGCCAGCAGCTTAGCGACCTCCCGCGTAGAGCAGTACTTC
TRBV27	15	.	TRBJ2-1	.	CASSFGGNPYNEQFF	TGTGCCAGCAGTTTTGGCGGGAATCCCTACAATGAGCAGTTCTTC
TRBV7-9	11	.	TRBJ2-7	.	CASSSDYEQYF	TGTGCCAGCAGCTCAGACTACGAGCAGTACTTC
TRBV4-1	12	.	TRBJ1-1	.	CASSQAGDEAFF	TGCGCCAGCAGCCAAGCCGGGGATGAAGCTTTCTTT
TRBV7-3	11	.	TRBJ1-1	.	CASRNKAEAFF	TGTGCCAGCAGGAACAAGGCTGAAGCTTTCTTT
TRBV20-1	11	.	TRBJ2-7	.	CSAREGYEQYF	TGCAGTGCTAGAGAGGGTTACGAGCAGTACTTC
TRBV19	15	TRBD2	TRBJ2-7	once	CASSMFLGLDYEQYF	TGTGCCAGTAGTATGTTTTTGGGACTAGACTACGAGCAGTACTTC
TRBV4-1	15	.	TRBJ1-5	.	CASSPPDRSNQPQHF	TGCGCCAGCAGCCCCCCCGACAGAAGCAATCAGCCCCAGCATTTT
TRBV27	13	.	TRBJ2-3	.	CASSLSLKNTQYF	TGTGCCAGCAGTTTATCCCTAAAAAATACGCAGTATTTT
TRBV7-3	14	.	TRBJ2-2	.	CASSPEGNTGELFF	TGTGCCAGCAGCCCTGAGGGGAACACCGGGGAGCTGTTTTTT
TRBV7-9	16	.	TRBJ2-7	.	CASSPPGGLSSYEQYF	TGTGCCAGCAGCCCACCCGGAGGATTAAGCTCCTACGAGCAGTACTTC
TRBV6-5	12	.	TRBJ2-7	.	CASTLSSYEQYF	TGTGCCAGCACCCTTAGCTCCTACGAGCAGTACTTC
TRBV28	15	.	TRBJ2-7	once	CASSLRGLSSYEQYF	TGTGCCAGCAGTTTACGGGGTCTTAGCTCCTACGAGCAGTACTTC
TRBV28	17	TRBD2	TRBJ2-7	.	CASSLTLSGGSSYEQYF	TGTGCCAGCAGCCTCACCCTCAGCGGGGGCTCCTCCTACGAGCAGTACTTC
TRBV28	15	.	TRBJ1-5	.	CASSLGGSNNQPQHF	TGTGCCAGCAGTTTGGGAGGGTCTAACAATCAGCCCCAGCATTTT
TRBV7-9	13	.	TRBJ1-4	.	CASTQRGSEKLFF	TGTGCCAGCACACAGAGGGGGAGTGAAAAACTGTTTTTT
TRBV6-6	15	.	TRBJ2-3	.	CASSHPLPSTDTQYF	TGTGCCAGCAGTCACCCACTACCTTCCACAGATACGCAGTATTTT
TRBV7-2	16	.	TRBJ1-3	.	CASSLVPGPSGNTIYF	TGTGCCAGCAGCTTAGTTCCAGGCCCCTCTGGAAACACCATATATTTT
TRBV14	14	.	TRBJ2-1	.	CASSQGLAPNEQFF	TGTGCCAGCAGCCAAGGGCTAGCTCCCAATGAGCAGTTCTTC
TRBV28	14	TRBD1	TRBJ1-4	.	CASRPPDRGRDLFF	TGTGCCAGCAGACCTCCGGACAGGGGGCGGGATCTGTTTTTT
TRBV27	14	.	TRBJ2-7	.	CASSYTHDSYEQYF	TGTGCCAGCAGTTATACTCATGACTCCTACGAGCAGTACTTC
TRBV7-9	13	.	TRBJ2-2	.	CASSASTSGELFF	TGTGCCAGCAGCGCCAGTACCAGCGGGGAGCTGTTTTTT
TRBV19	13	.	TRBJ2-1	.	CASSMQGFNEQFF	TGTGCCAGTAGTATGCAGGGGTTCAATGAGCAGTTCTTC
TRBV27	13	.	TRBJ1-5	.	CASSLGSNQPQHF	TGTGCCAGCAGTTTAGGAAGCAATCAGCCCCAGCATTTT
TRBV28	12	.	TRBJ2-7	.	CASSSDRYEQYF	TGTGCCAGCAGTTCCGACAGATACGAGCAGTACTTC
TRBV14	14	.	TRBJ1-2	once	CASSQVQGPYGYTF	TGTGCCAGCAGCCAAGTCCAGGGTCCCTATGGCTACACCTTC
TRBV15	13	.	TRBJ1-2	.	CATSSAFSVGYTF	TGTGCCACCAGCAGCGCCTTCAGCGTGGGCTACACCTTC
TRBV27	16	.	TRBJ2-1	.	CASSLSQGPAYNEQFF	TGTGCCAGCAGTTTATCACAGGGACCAGCCTACAATGAGCAGTTCTTC
TRBV5-6	14	.	TRBJ2-3	.	CASSFLALPDTQYF	TGTGCCAGCAGCTTCCTAGCTCTCCCAGATACGCAGTATTTT
TRBV30	15	TRBD2	TRBJ2-3	.	CAWRRRGADTDTQYF	TGTGCCTGGAGAAGGCGGGGGGCCGACACAGATACGCAGTATTTT
TRBV19	14	TRBD1	TRBJ2-7	.	CASSTGTGDYEQYF	TGTGCCAGTAGTACAGGGACAGGGGACTACGAGCAGTACTTC
TRBV28	14	.	TRBJ2-7	.	CASSLRAISYEQYF	TGTGCCAGCAGTTTAAGGGCCATTTCCTACGAGCAGTACTTC
TRBV30	12	.	TRBJ2-7	once	CAWNSDSYEQYF	TGTGCCTGGAATTCCGACAGCTACGAGCAGTACTTC
TRBV13	16	TRBD2	TRBJ2-5	.	CASSLEGSGNQETQYF	TGTGCCAGCAGCTTAGAGGGTAGCGGGAACCAAGAGACCCAGTACTTC
TRBV7-9	14	.	TRBJ1-1	once	CASSPQGLNTEAFF	TGTGCCAGCAGCCCGCAGGGGTTGAACACTGAAGCTTTCTTT
TRBV7-9	15	.	TRBJ2-5	.	CASSLIGDTQETQYF	TGTGCCAGCAGCTTAATTGGAGACACACAAGAGACCCAGTACTTC
TRBV5-5	15	.	TRBJ1-1	.	CASSLEAGVNTEAFF	TGTGCCAGCAGCTTGGAGGCAGGGGTGAACACTGAAGCTTTCTTT
TRBV5-1	15	TRBD1	TRBJ2-2	.	CASSLRTGKVGELFF	TGCGCCAGCAGCTTAAGGACAGGGAAAGTCGGGGAGCTGTTTTTT
TRBV9	15	.	TRBJ2-1	.	CASSGAGFSYNEQFF	TGTGCCAGCAGCGGAGCGGGTTTCTCCTACAATGAGCAGTTCTTC
TRBV5-4	15	.	TRBJ2-1	.	CASSLAEGAGNEQFF	TGTGCCAGCAGCTTGGCCGAAGGTGCAGGGAATGAGCAGTTCTTC
TRBV19	17	TRBD2	TRBJ2-5	.	CASSIGGLAGYQETQYF	TGTGCCAGTAGTATAGGGGGACTAGCGGGGTACCAAGAGACCCAGTACTTC
TRBV7-6	15	TRBD2	TRBJ2-3	.	CASSLGLAETDTQYF	TGTGCCAGCAGCTTAGGTCTAGCGGAGACAGATACGCAGTATTTT
TRBV13	13	.	TRBJ2-3	.	CASSAPSTDTQYF	TGTGCCAGCAGCGCCCCCTCCACAGATACGCAGTATTTT
TRBV5-4	16	.	TRBJ2-5	.	CASSSFYGEMRETQYF	TGTGCCAGCAGCTCTTTCTACGGAGAGATGCGGGAGACCCAGTACTTC
TRBV19	16	.	TRBJ2-1	.	CASTPRLDMTYNEQFF	TGTGCCAGTACCCCCCGACTAGATATGACCTACAATGAGCAGTTCTTC